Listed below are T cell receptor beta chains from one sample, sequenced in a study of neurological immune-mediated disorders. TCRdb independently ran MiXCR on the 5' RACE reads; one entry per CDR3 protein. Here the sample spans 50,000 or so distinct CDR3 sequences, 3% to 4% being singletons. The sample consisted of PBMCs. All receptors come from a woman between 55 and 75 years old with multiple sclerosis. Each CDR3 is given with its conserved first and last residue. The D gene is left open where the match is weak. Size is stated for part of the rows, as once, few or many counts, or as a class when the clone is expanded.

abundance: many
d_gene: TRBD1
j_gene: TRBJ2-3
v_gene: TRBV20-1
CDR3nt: TGCAGTGCTAGAATGGACAGGGGTAGCACAGATACGCAGTATTTT
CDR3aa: CSARMDRGSTDTQYF

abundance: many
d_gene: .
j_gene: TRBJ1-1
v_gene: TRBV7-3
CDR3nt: TGTGCCAGCAGCTTAGATACAGGGAGTAGGACTGAAGCTTTCTTT
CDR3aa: CASSLDTGSRTEAFF

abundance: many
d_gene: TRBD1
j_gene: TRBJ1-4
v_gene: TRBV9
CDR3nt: TGTGCCAGCAGCGTAGCTAGTATGGCAGGGGGACATGAAAAACTGTTTTTT
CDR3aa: CASSVASMAGGHEKLFF

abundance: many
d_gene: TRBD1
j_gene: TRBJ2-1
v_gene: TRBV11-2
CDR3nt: TGTGCCAGCAGCTTCGGACAGGGGGCATACAATGAGCAGTTCTTC
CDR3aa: CASSFGQGAYNEQFF

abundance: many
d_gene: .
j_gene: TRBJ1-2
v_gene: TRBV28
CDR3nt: TGTGCCAGCAGTTTATATTCAGGGGATGGTGGCTACACCTTC
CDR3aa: CASSLYSGDGGYTF

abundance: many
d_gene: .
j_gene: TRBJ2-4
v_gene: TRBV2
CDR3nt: TGTGCCAGCAGTGAAGGAGTGAGACTTCGTAACCTAGCCAAAAACATTCAGTACTTC
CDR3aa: CASSEGVRLRNLAKNIQYF

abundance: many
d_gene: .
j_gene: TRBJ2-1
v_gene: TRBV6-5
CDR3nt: TGTGCCAGCGGGCAGCTTAGCTCCTACAATGAGCAGTTCTTC
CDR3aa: CASGQLSSYNEQFF

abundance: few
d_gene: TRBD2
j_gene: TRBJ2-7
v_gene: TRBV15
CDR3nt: TGTGCCACCAGTAGAGCAACTAGCGGGGACAAGAGCTCCTACGAGCAGTACTTC
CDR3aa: CATSRATSGDKSSYEQYF

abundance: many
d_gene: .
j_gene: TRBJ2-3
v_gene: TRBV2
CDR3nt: TGTGCCAGCAGTTTAAGTGCGGATACGCAGTATTTT
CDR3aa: CASSLSADTQYF

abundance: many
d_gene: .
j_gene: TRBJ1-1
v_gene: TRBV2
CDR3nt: TGTGCCAGCAGTGAATCGAACACTGAAGCTTTCTTT
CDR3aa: CASSESNTEAFF

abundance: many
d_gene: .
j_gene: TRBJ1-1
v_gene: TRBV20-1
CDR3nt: TGCAGTGCTAGGTCGGCGAACACTGAAGCTTTCTTT
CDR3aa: CSARSANTEAFF

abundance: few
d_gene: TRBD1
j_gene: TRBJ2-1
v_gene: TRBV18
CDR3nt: TGTGCCAGCTCTCACACAGGGGGTGGTTATAATGAGCAGTTCTTC
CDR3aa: CASSHTGGGYNEQFF

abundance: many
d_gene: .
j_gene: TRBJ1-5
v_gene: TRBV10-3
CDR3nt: TGTGCCATCAGTGAGTCGAGAGGGGGAAATAGCAATCAGCCCCAGCATTTT
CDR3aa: CAISESRGGNSNQPQHF

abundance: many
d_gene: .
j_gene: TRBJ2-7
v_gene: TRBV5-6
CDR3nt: TGTGCCAGCAGCTTGGTTGGGGGAAGAAGCTACGAGCAGTACTTC
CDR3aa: CASSLVGGRSYEQYF

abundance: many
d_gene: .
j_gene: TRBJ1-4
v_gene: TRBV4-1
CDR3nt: TGCGCCAGCAGCCAAGATGGTATTGGTTTACGAGAAAAACTGTTTTTT
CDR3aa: CASSQDGIGLREKLFF

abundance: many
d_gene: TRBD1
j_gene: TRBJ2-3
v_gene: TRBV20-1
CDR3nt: TGCAGTGCTAGCCCCTTCGGACAGGGAAGCACAGATACGCAGTATTTT
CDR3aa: CSASPFGQGSTDTQYF

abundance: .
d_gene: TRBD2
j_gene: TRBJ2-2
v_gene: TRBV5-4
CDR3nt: TGTGCCAGCAGCTGGACTAGCGGATTTGCCGGGGAGCTGTTTTTT
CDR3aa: CASSWTSGFAGELFF

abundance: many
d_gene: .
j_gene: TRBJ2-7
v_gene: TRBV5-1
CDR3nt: TGCGCCAGCACCGAGAAGGACACATCATACTCCTACGAGCAGTACTTC
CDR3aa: CASTEKDTSYSYEQYF

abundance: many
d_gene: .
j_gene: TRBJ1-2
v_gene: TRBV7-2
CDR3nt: TGTGCCAGCAGCTTAGCAGGTTTCTATGGCTACACCTTC
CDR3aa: CASSLAGFYGYTF

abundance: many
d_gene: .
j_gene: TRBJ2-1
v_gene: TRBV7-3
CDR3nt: TGTGCCAGCAGCTTAGCTAAGGGTAGATTCTCCTACAATGAGCAGTTCTTC
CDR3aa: CASSLAKGRFSYNEQFF

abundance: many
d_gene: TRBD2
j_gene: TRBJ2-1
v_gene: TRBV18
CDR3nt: TGTGCCAGCTCACCCCTAGCGGGAGTACGGCTAAACAATGAGCAGTTCTTC
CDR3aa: CASSPLAGVRLNNEQFF

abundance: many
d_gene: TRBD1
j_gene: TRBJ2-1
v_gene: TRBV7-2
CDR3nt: TGTGCCAGCAGCTCCTCCGGGACAGGAGCCTACAATGAGCAGTTCTTC
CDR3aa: CASSSSGTGAYNEQFF

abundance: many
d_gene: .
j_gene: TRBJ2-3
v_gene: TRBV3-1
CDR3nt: TGTGCCAGCAGCGTGGAGGACACTAGCACAGATACGCAGTATTTT
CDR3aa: CASSVEDTSTDTQYF

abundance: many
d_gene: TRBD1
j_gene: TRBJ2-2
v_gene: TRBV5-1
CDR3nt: TGCGCCAGCAGCTTGCCCGGGACAGCTTTTATCGCCGGGGAGCTGTTTTTT
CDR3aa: CASSLPGTAFIAGELFF

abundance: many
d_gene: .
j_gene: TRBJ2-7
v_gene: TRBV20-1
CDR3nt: TGCAGTGCTAGACGCCGTAGGGACAACTACGAGCAGTACTTC
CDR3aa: CSARRRRDNYEQYF

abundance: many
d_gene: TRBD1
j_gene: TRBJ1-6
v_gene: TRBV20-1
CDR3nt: TGCAGTGCTAGTACCGGGACAGGGGGTTCACCCCTCCACTTT
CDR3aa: CSASTGTGGSPLHF

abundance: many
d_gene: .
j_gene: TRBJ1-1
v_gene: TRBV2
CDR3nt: TGTGCCAGCAGTGATGGAGGGACCTTTCACAACACTGAAGCTTTCTTT
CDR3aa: CASSDGGTFHNTEAFF

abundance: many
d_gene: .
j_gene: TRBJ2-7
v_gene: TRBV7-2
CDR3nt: TGTGCCAGCAGGGAGGGGGCAGAAATCCAGCAGTACTTC
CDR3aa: CASREGAEIQQYF

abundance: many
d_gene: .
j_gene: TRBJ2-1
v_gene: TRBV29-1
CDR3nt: TGCAGCGTTGATATCGGCGCTCTCCATGAGCAGTTCTTC
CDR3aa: CSVDIGALHEQFF

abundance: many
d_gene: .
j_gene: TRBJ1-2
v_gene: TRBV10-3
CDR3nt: TGTGCCATCAGTGAGGGAGCGGAAGCCTCATATGGCTACACCTTC
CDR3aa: CAISEGAEASYGYTF

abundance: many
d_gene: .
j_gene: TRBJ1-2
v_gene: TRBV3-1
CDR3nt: TGTGCCAGCAGCCATCAGACAGTAGCTAACTATGGCTACACCTTC
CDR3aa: CASSHQTVANYGYTF

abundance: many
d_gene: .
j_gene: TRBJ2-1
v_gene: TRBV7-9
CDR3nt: TGTGCCAGCAGTCGTTTCGATGAGCAGTTCTTC
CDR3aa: CASSRFDEQFF

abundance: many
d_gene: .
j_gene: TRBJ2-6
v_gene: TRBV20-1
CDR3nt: TGCAGTGCTAGACAGGGATTCACTGGGGCCAACGTCCTGACTTTC
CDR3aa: CSARQGFTGANVLTF

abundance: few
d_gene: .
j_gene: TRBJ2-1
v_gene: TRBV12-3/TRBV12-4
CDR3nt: TGTGCCAGCAGTTTTCGCGGGACGCCGGACAATGAGCAGTTCTTC
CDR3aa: CASSFRGTPDNEQFF

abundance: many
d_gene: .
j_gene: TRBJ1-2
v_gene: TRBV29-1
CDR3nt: TGCAGCGTTGGGTCAGGTCCGCAGGGCTACACCTTC
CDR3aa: CSVGSGPQGYTF

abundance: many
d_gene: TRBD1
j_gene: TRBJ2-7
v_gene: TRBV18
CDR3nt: TGTGCCAGCTCACCGAATACAGGGGGCGGCGAGCAGTACTTC
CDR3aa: CASSPNTGGGEQYF

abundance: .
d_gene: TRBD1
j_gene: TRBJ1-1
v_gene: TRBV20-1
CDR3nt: TGCAGTGCTAGGGCCGGGACAGAGAACACTGAAGCTTTCTTT
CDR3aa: CSARAGTENTEAFF

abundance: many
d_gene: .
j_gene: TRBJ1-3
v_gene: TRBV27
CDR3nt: TGTGCCAGCAGTTTATCGGGTGGGGTCTCTGGAAACACCATATATTTT
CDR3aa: CASSLSGGVSGNTIYF

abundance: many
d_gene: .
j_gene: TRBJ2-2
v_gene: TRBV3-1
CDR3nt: TGTGCCAGCAGCCAAGACGGCTTCAGGGCGGGGGCCTACACCGGGGAGCTGTTTTTT
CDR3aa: CASSQDGFRAGAYTGELFF

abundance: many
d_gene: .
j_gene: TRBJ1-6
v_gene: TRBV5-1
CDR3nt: TGCGCCAGCAGCTTGGCCCGGGCTTCGGATTCACCCCTCCACTTT
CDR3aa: CASSLARASDSPLHF

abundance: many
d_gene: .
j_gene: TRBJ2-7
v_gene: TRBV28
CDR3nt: TGTGCCAGCAGTTTATCTCCCGGCTACGAGCAGTACTTC
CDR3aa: CASSLSPGYEQYF

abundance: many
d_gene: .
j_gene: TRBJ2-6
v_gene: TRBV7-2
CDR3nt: TGTGCCAGCAGCCCCGAGGGTTGGTGGGCCAACGTCCTGACTTTC
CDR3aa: CASSPEGWWANVLTF

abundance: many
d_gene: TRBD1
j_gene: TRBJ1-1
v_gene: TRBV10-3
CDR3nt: TGTGCCATCAGGCGACAGGGCTTGGTCACTGAAGCTTTCTTT
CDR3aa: CAIRRQGLVTEAFF

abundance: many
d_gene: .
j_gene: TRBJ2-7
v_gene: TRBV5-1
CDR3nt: TGCGCCAGCAGCTTGGCAGACACTTCCTACGAGCAGTACTTC
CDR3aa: CASSLADTSYEQYF

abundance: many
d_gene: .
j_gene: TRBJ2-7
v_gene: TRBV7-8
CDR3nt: TGTGCCAGCAGCTTAGCGCCCCCGCGGTACGAGCAGTACTTC
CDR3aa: CASSLAPPRYEQYF

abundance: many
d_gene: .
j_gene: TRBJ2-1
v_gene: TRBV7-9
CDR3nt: TGTGCCAGCAGCCAAACCCGCTTCGGGGGCCATGAGCAGTTCTTC
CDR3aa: CASSQTRFGGHEQFF

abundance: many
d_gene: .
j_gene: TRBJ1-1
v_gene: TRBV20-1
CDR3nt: TGCAGTGCTAGAGATCTAGGGGCGGGGAACACTGAAGCTTTCTTT
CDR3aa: CSARDLGAGNTEAFF

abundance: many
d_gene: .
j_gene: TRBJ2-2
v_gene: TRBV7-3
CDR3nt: TGTGCCAGCAGGGATCGGAACACCGGGGAGCTGTTTTTT
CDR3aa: CASRDRNTGELFF

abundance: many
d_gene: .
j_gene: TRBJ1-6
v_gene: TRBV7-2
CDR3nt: TGTGCCAGCAGCTTAACGCGCGACTATAATTCACCCCTCCACTTT
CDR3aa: CASSLTRDYNSPLHF

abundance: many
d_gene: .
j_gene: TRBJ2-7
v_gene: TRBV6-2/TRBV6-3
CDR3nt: TGTGCCAGCAGAGCACTCTCCTACGAGCAGTACTTC
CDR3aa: CASRALSYEQYF

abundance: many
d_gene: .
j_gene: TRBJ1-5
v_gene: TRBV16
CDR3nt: TGTGCCAGCAGTCGAGGGACGGGAGTTTATCAGCCCCAGCATTTT
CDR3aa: CASSRGTGVYQPQHF